This T cell receptor beta chain was identified in a study of cytomegalovirus exposure and HLA in healthy donors (dated by TCRdb to about 2017). The study in broad terms: According to an earlier analysis of 587 of the donors, about 179 million T cells yielded 90 million to 130 million unique TCR beta sequences and approximately 280 Gb of sequence data. Roughly 300 gigabases of sequencing data and tens of millions of unique TCR sequences were included in an early release covering 500 to 750 HLA-typed donors. The genetic ancestry cluster associated with self-reported Caucasian donors included roughly four fifths of the roughly 390 genotyped donors. The aim of the study was to test whether cataloging public T cell receptors could identify signatures of past pathogen exposure. The study used immunosequencing to profile the T cell repertoires of 666 subjects and linked those repertoires to cytomegalovirus serostatus. Besides the first cohort of roughly 660 subjects, a separate validation cohort made up of over 95 different subjects was used. High-throughput TCR immunosequencing, statistical association of individual TCRs with disease status, and machine learning were combined to predict cytomegalovirus infection status. A later analysis re-analyzed previously published TCR beta repertoires from 660 or so donors and added high-resolution HLA genotyping to study TCR occurrence patterns. Rather than using new phenotypic data, the later analysis identified candidate immune exposures from TCR beta sequences and from how often those sequences occurred across donors. An earlier analysis of around 580 of the donors used high-throughput TCR beta sequencing to judge whether each TCR beta V gene segment behaved as functional or pseudogenic. Donor age, sex, ethnicity and CMV serostatus were compiled alongside the repertoire data. A later genetic analysis used genome-wide SNP genotypes for about three fifths of the 666 donors, treating that subset as a discovery cohort. All discovery cohort repertoires had been generated on a single sequencing platform. HLA typing included class I and class II loci at four-digit resolution. Typing coverage varied by locus: about 629-630 donors for A, B, C, DRB1 and DQB1; under 550 for DQA1; about 600 for DPA1; approximately 450 for DPB1. Because of strong linkage in the cohort, five DR-DQ haplotypes were treated as single units for association and clustering. Across about 370 genotyped donors of the cohort, an average of about 200,000 unique TCR beta nucleotide sequences per donor were sequenced, and 15% to 20% of those sequences were non-productive.

The full study reports these points: In a later analysis, most CMV-associated TCR beta chains were found to appear HLA-restricted, with HLA associations seemingly driven largely by CMV exposure. Cytomegalovirus status was reported to be diagnosed by the classifier with high specificity and sensitivity in both the original and validation cohorts. In a later analysis, several top co-occurrence clusters were reported to appear linked to parvovirus B19, influenza, CMV and Epstein-Barr virus. A cluster of highly shared sequence variants was judged likely to represent a technical artifact of the sequencing pipeline. Correlated functional status among segregating V segments might reflect linkage disequilibrium, but an unknown experimental factor could not be ruled out. Across donors, most TCR sequences were observed very rarely, whereas some public TCRs were present in many individuals. In a later genetic analysis, fewer N-insertions in productive TCRs were reported among donors in an Asian-associated ancestry cluster than the roughly 640-donor mean. A later genetic analysis associated a missense DCLRE1C variant with V-gene and J-gene trimming of TCR beta chains, and an independent cohort replicated the association. HLA typing was unavailable for some donors at each locus, so association tests used only the typed subset. In a later analysis, HLA-associated TCR beta chains showed more clonal expansion and lower generation probabilities than non-associated chains that were equally common. Presence/absence analyses assumed roughly uniform sequencing depth across donors, an assumption that may not hold. When HLA alleles, especially DR and DQ, strongly co-occurred, attributing TCR associations to individual alleles was difficult. A total of fewer than 200 TCR beta chains were listed by the study as associated with cytomegalovirus. Over 15 rarely observed V segments, including chromosome 9 orphons, were excluded from the earlier analysis of approximately 600 of the donors because counts were too low. Only TCR beta chains were sequenced in this cohort, and the absence of alpha or paired-chain data limited detectable features. At a false discovery rate of 0.05, a later analysis linked around 17,000 TCR beta sequences to specific HLA alleles. According to the authors, the approach could potentially be generalized to other disease states and immunological phenotypes. Broadly in line with IMGT annotations, most TCR beta V segments showed up in productive rearrangements about 87% or about 30% of the time in an earlier analysis of approximately 640 of the donors. In a later analysis, TCR association rates were found to vary across HLA loci, with the most associated TCRs seen for DRB1 alleles and the fewest for HLA-C alleles. A further reported finding was that TCR beta sequences accurately predicted the HLA-A and HLA-B alleles for most subjects in the first cohort. The only immune exposure information available for the cohort was CMV serostatus. Three of the identified cytomegalovirus-associated TCR beta chains were confirmed in vitro to be specific for cytomegalovirus antigens.

Of note for this clone: The clone's antigen remains unknown. No base quality information exists; no much larger clone differs at one position.

The library relied on the immunoSEQ multiplex PCR assay. A mixture of 60 forward primers for TCR Vbeta segments and 13 reverse primers for TCR Jbeta segments was used in the multiplex PCR. The CDR3 region of rearranged TCR beta genes was amplified from genomic DNA by a multiplex PCR assay. Amplified TCR beta libraries were sequenced as 87-base-pair reads on the Illumina HiSeq System. In the original analysis: Across the 600 to 700 repertoires, a later analysis counted roughly 77 million unique TCR beta chains, 9.5 million to 12 million of which were shared by at least two donors. Raw reads were error-corrected and collapsed into unique sequences with a nearest-neighbor algorithm that merged closely related sequences to remove PCR and sequencing errors. CDR3 sequences were aligned to IMGT reference sequences to assign V, D and J gene segments. For a sequence to be retained, at least a six-nucleotide match to both a V gene segment and a J gene segment was required. A rearrangement was called productive if the CDR3 had no stop codons and remained in frame with V and J, and every other rearrangement was called non-productive. CDR3 was defined by IMGT convention, running from the second conserved V-encoded cysteine to the conserved J-encoded phenylalanine. In an earlier analysis of approximately 500 of the donors, sequences lacking an unambiguous match to a single V gene segment were excluded. In an earlier analysis of several hundred of the donors, a V segment was called functional when productive rearrangements were above 56.7%, and segregating when the standard deviation between donors exceeded 5%. A statistical classification framework was built to diagnose cytomegalovirus status from the catalog of TCR beta chain sequences. A later analysis assigned V and J genes by comparing TCR nucleotide sequences with IMGT/GENE-DB human TR gene sequences. A later analysis assigned CDR3 sequences and most-parsimonious VDJ recombination scenarios with the TCRdist pipeline. In a later analysis, each TCR beta chain was defined by its CDR3 amino acid sequence together with its V-gene family, and reads without a unique V-gene family were excluded. A later analysis removed 592 highly shared, low-generation-probability nucleotide sequences to deal with suspected cross-contamination and a sequencing artifact. In a later analysis, a clonal expansion index for each public chain was calculated from normalized within-repertoire ranks of inferred template counts. In a later analysis, generation probabilities were computed with a VDJ recombination model fitted to out-of-frame rearrangements, and the resulting probabilities were checked against IGoR. In a later analysis, hypergeometric tests were used to score TCR-TCR, TCR-HLA and TCR-CMV co-occurrence, with a repertoire-size bias correction applied to TCR pairs. To estimate false discovery rates, a later analysis permuted the HLA or CMV assignments 20 times. A later analysis grouped co-occurring TCRs with DBSCAN, adding TCRdist sequence similarity when clustering within HLA-allele-positive subsets. For co-occurrence clustering, repertoires with fewer than 30,000 or more than 120,000 public chains were excluded, along with roughly 5 repertoires with anomalous nucleotide sharing. TCRdb carries this immuneACCESS record with in-frame sequences only. Its versions omit some clonotypes, under half of them owing to an unresolved V gene in the studies checked, with the rest unexplained. V and J calls and clone size are those listed in that table; D and trimming were worked out from the DNA. This sample is represented by approximately 110,000 clones; less than 85% of them were singletons. The top ten clones comprise around 4.1% of the sample.

The cohort consisted of 600 to 700 healthy bone marrow donors. Cohort members were all nominally healthy when sampled, although unrecorded immune exposures were likely present. The donor was CMV seronegative and belonged to the group of under 400 seronegative cohort members. Every donor gave a peripheral blood sample, and the peripheral blood mononuclear cells from that sample were used for TCR beta sequencing. The Qiagen DNeasy Blood Extraction Kit was used to extract genomic DNA from the blood cell samples. The sequence came from a woman aged 40-49 years in good health and CMV-seronegative. The material sequenced was PBMCs.

The DNA reads TGTGCCAGCAGCCAAGATCTGCCGGGACAGGGTCAATTCATAACCCAGTACTTC. Its protein is CASSQDLPGQGQFITQYF. The rearranged segments are TRBV14 and TRBJ2-5; a stretch of 9 junction bases matches TRBD1. V lost 0 bases and J lost 8 bases, and the count of bases not matched to a germline gene is 16. The germline V gene gives CDR1 as SGHDN and CDR2 as FVKESK. The CDR3 goes from the cysteine to the phenylalanine over 18 residues. The entry retains the CDR3 DNA only, 54 bases that are in frame from base 1.